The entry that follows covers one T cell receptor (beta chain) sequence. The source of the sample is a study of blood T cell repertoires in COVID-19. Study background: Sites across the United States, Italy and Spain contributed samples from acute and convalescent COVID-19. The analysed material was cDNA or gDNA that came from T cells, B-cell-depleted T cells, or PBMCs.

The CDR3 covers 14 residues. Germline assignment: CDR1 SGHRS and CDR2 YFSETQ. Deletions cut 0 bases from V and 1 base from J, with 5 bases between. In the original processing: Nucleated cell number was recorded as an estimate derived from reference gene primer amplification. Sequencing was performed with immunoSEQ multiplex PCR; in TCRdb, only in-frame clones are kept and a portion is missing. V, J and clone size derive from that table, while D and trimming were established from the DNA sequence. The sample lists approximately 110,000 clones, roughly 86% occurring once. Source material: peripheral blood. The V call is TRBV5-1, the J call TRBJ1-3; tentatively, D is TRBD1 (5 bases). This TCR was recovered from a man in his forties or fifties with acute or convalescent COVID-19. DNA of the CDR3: TGCGCCAGCAGCTTGGGGACATCTGGAAACACCATATATTTT. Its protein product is CASSLGTSGNTIYF.